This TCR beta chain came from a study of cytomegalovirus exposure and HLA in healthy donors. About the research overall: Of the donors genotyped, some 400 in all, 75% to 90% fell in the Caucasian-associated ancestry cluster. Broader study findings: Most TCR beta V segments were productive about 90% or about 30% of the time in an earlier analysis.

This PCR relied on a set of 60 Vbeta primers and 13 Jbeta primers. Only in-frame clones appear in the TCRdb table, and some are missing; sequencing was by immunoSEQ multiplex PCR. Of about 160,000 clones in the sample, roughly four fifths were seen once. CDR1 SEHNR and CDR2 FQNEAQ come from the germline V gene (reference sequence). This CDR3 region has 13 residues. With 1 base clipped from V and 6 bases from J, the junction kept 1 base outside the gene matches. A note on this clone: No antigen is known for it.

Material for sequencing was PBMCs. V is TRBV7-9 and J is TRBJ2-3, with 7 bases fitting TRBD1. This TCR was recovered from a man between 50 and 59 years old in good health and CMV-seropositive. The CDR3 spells CASSLETGDTQYF. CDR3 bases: TGTGCCAGCAGCTTAGAGACAGGGGATACGCAGTATTTT.